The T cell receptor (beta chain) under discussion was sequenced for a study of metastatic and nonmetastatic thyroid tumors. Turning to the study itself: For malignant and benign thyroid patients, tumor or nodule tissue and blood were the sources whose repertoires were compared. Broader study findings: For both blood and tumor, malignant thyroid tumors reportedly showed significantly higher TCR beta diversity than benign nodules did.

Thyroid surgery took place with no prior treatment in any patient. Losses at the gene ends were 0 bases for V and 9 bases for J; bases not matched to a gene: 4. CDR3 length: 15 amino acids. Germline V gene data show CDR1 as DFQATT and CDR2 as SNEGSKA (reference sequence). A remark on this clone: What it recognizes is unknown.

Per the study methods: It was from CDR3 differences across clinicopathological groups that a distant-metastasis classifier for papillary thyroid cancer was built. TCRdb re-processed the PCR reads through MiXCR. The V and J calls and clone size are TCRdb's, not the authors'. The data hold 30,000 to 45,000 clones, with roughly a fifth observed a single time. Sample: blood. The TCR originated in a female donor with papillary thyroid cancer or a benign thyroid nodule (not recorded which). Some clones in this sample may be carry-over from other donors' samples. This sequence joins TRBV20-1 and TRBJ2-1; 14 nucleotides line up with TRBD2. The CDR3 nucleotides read TGCAGTGCTAGAGAAGGGACTAGCGGGAGAAGTGAGCAGTTCTTC. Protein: CSAREGTSGRSEQFF.